This T cell receptor beta chain was profiled in a study of blood T cell repertoires in COVID-19. Turning to the study itself: Sources were T cells, B-cell-depleted T cells, or PBMCs; the material itself was cDNA or gDNA.

The CDR3 length is 15 residues. V trimming: 6 bases; J trimming: 6 bases; junction bases outside the gene matches: 11. Germline CDR1 reads MNHEY; CDR2 reads SVGEGT. Sequenced by immunoSEQ multiplex PCR; TCRdb stores in-frame clones only, minus some. The sample consists of about 160,000 clones, roughly nine tenths of them appearing once. This clonotype was obtained from a man aged 18 to 30 with COVID-19, enrolled during active disease. The J gene is TRBJ2-7, the V gene TRBV6-2 or TRBV6-3; 10 bases agree with TRBD2. Sequencing was done on a sample of peripheral blood. The CDR3, as DNA: TGTGCCAGCAGCTCCCTCCTAGCGGGAGAAGTCGAGCAGTACTTC. Protein: CASSSLLAGEVEQYF.